Listed here are 31 T cell receptor beta chains from one sample, sequenced in a study of cytomegalovirus exposure and HLA in healthy donors. PCR primers comprised 60 Vbeta and 13 Jbeta primers. The protocol was immunoSEQ multiplex PCR, while the TCRdb copy is restricted to in-frame clones and leaves out a portion. The table records around 180,000 clones, roughly 80% of them present only once. The sequencing sample was made of PBMCs. Every receptor here comes from a man between 60 and 70 years old in good health and CMV-seronegative.

The rearrangement joins TRBV7-2 to TRBJ1-1, with D perhaps TRBD1 (5 bases). Germline CDR1 SGHTA, CDR2 FQGNSA. The CDR3 length is 15 residues. The V and J ends lost 5 bases and 0 bases respectively, with 13 bases between them. DNA of the CDR3: TGTGCCAGCAGCCCTTCCCCAGGGATGAACACTGAAGCTTTCTTT. Residues: CASSPSPGMNTEAFF.

This clone has only one observation. The chain recombines TRBV6-5 with TRBJ1-3, with D unresolved. In germline, CDR1 is MNHEY, CDR2 SVGAGI. The CDR3 covers 15 residues. V was cut by 6 bases and J by 4 bases, with 16 bases left in between. CDR3 nucleotides: TGTGCCAGCAGCCTTGCGGGCCCTAAGGGAAACACCATATATTTT. Protein product: CASSLAGPKGNTIYF.

This rearrangement joins TRBV6-1 to TRBJ2-2; TRBD2 matches 10 bases. J was trimmed by 6 bases and V by 6 bases; bases with no gene match: 7. The V gene's germline CDR1 is MNHNS and CDR2 SASEGT. This CDR3 is built from 15 residues. CDR3 sequence: CASSASGRWAGELFF. The CDR3 region has the DNA TGTGCCAGCAGCGCTAGCGGGAGATGGGCCGGGGAGCTGTTTTTT.

The J gene is TRBJ2-5, the V gene TRBV18, with TRBD2 identical over 7 bases. The V segment lost 2 bases and the J segment 4 bases; nucleotides outside the gene matches: 1. Germline V gene data show CDR1 as KGHSH and CDR2 as LQKENI. The CDR3 sequence is 13 residues long. DNA of the CDR3: TGTGCCAGCTCACCAGGCGGGGGAGAGACCCAGTACTTC. This sequence encodes CASSPGGGETQYF.

The rearrangement joins TRBV7-6 to TRBJ2-5, with TRBD1 as a possible D gene (8 bases). The CDR3 consists of 13 residues. Germline loops: CDR1 SGHVS, CDR2 FNYEAQ. Trimming took 5 bases from V and 7 from J, leaving 14 bases between them. The CDR3 region is CASSTGGVGTQYF. CDR3 coding DNA: TGTGCCAGCAGCACAGGGGGGGTAGGGACCCAGTACTTC.

V gene TRBV5-6 combines with J gene TRBJ1-4, with D possibly TRBD1 on 6 matching bases. Trimming removed 3 bases from V and 8 bases from J, with 17 bases in between. This CDR3 spans 15 amino acids. Germline loops: CDR1 SGHDT, CDR2 YYEEEE. This chain's CDR3 is CASSSGPRGGEKLFF. The CDR3 DNA follows: TGTGCCAGCAGCTCCGGCCCCAGGGGTGGGGAAAAACTGTTTTTT.

CDR3 bases: TGTGCCAGCAGTCTCTCAGATACGCAGTATTTT. As protein: CASSLSDTQYF. This chain uses TRBV25-1 with TRBJ2-3; D is unresolved. CDR3 size: 11 residues. CDR1 MGHDK and CDR2 SYGVNS come from the germline V gene. The V gene lost 5 bases and the J gene lost 4 bases, with 4 bases spanning the gap.

The CDR3 loop reads CASEAGGAYEQYF. The CDR3 DNA is TGTGCCAGCGAAGCGGGAGGGGCCTACGAGCAGTACTTC. This chain links TRBV28 with TRBJ2-7, with 10 bases aligning to TRBD2. Germline loops: CDR1 MDHEN, CDR2 SYDVKM. The V and J ends lost 8 bases and 2 bases, in that order; junction bases with no gene match: 3. This CDR3 comprises 13 residues.

The rearrangement joins TRBV5-6 to TRBJ1-5; D is perhaps TRBD1 (5 bases). This CDR3 contains 15 residues. Germline V gene lookup returns CDR1 SGHDT and CDR2 YYEEEE. Trimming took off 2 bases at V and 5 bases at J, with 14 bases between the two ends. The CDR3 loop reads CASSLTAWGDQPQHF. The CDR3 DNA reads as TGTGCCAGCAGCTTAACCGCCTGGGGGGATCAGCCCCAGCATTTT. The full variable domain, with the rest looked up from reference TRBV5-6 and TRBJ1-5, is DAGVTQSPTHLIKTRGQQVTLRCSPKSGHDTVSWYQQALGQGPQFIFQYYEEEERQRGNFPDRFSGHQFPNYSSELNVNALLLGDSALYLCASSLTAWGDQPQHFGDGTRLSIL.

V usage is TRBV11-1 and J usage is TRBJ2-5, with D maybe TRBD1 (5 bases). Trimming pared 3 bases from V and 5 bases from J, leaving 13 bases between. Germline CDR1 and CDR2: SGHAT and FQDESV (reference sequence). There are 14 residues in the CDR3. In DNA, the CDR3 is TGTGCCAGCAGCTTTGGCAGGGCCGAGGAGACCCAGTACTTC. Protein sequence: CASSFGRAEETQYF.

The CDR3 reads CASRGLADSTDTQYF. In DNA, the CDR3 is TGCGCCAGCAGGGGGTTAGCGGATAGCACAGATACGCAGTATTTT. The chain uses TRBV5-1 and TRBJ2-3; possible D gene TRBD2, 6 bases. Germline CDR1 SGHRS, CDR2 YFSETQ. Trimming stripped 5 bases from V and 0 bases from J, with 13 bases between. This CDR3 region has 15 residues.

This chain connects TRBV28 to TRBJ1-6, with 9 bases lining up with TRBD1. The CDR3 has 15 amino acids. Germline trimming cut 6 bases from V and 12 bases from J; bases unmatched to any gene: 12. Germline V CDR1 and CDR2: MDHEN, SYDVKM. CDR3 coding DNA: TGTGCCAGCAGGGGACAGGGACATTCTTGGGGACCCCTCCACTTT. Its protein product is CASRGQGHSWGPLHF.

The J gene is TRBJ1-1, the V gene TRBV7-9; 12 positions match TRBD1. Per germline, CDR1 SEHNR and CDR2 FQNEAQ (reference sequence). V lost 5 bases, J lost 3 bases, and 4 bases stayed unmatched. The CDR3 length is 15 residues. The chain's CDR3 is CASSTRDRGHTEAFF. The CDR3 DNA sequence: TGTGCCAGCAGCACCCGGGACAGGGGGCACACTGAAGCTTTCTTT.

This chain uses TRBV5-1 with TRBJ2-7, with TRBD1 as a possible D gene (6 bases). Germline-derived CDR1 and CDR2 are SGHRS and YFSETQ. Trimming removed 4 bases from V and 0 bases from J, with 14 bases in between. The CDR3 has 15 amino acids. The CDR3 here is CASSAGTRTSYEQYF. DNA of the CDR3: TGCGCCAGCAGCGCCGGGACACGCACCTCCTACGAGCAGTACTTC.

The genes are TRBV7-9 and TRBJ2-1; D remains ambiguous. Germline V lookup: CDR1 SEHNR, CDR2 FQNEAQ (reference sequence). There are 13 residues in the CDR3. The V end lost 1 base, the J end lost 9 bases, and 10 bases lay between the germline ends. The CDR3 protein is CASSLETAGEQFF. Here the CDR3 DNA reads TGTGCCAGCAGCTTAGAAACGGCAGGTGAGCAGTTCTTC. The variable domain in full, with the rest retrieved from reference TRBV7-9 and TRBJ2-1, is DTGVSQNPRHKITKRGQNVTFRCDPISEHNRLYWYRQTLGQGPEFLTYFQNEAQLEKSRLLSDRFSAERPKGSFSTLEIQRTEQGDSAMYLCASSLETAGEQFFGPGTRLTVL.

The chain employs TRBV7-9 and TRBJ2-2, with D perhaps matching TRBD1 (6 bases). V lost 1 base and J 14 bases, leaving 29 bases between the germline ends. The CDR3 extends over 18 amino acids. Per the germline V gene, CDR1 is SEHNR and CDR2 is FQNEAQ (reference sequence). The CDR3 sequence is CASSLGPLRQASPGGLFF. In nucleotides, the CDR3 is TGTGCCAGCAGCTTAGGGCCCCTCCGACAGGCCTCCCCCGGTGGACTGTTTTTT.

The rearrangement joins TRBV2 to TRBJ1-3, with D perhaps TRBD1 (6 bases). Between the trimmed V and J ends, which lost 6 bases and 1 base, there was a span of 13 bases. Per the germline V gene, CDR1 is SNHLY and CDR2 is FYNNEI. This CDR3 spans 15 amino acids. The CDR3 DNA reads as TGTGCCAGCAGAGATGCAGGGGATTCTGGAAACACCATATATTTT. Protein product: CASRDAGDSGNTIYF.

The gene calls are TRBV7-9 and TRBJ2-1; TRBD1 matches 7 bases. This CDR3 contains 14 residues. V shed 5 bases and J 7 bases; nucleotides not matched to a gene: 8. Germline CDR1 reads SEHNR; CDR2 reads FQNEAQ (reference sequence). The CDR3, as DNA: TGTGCCAGCAGCACCCGGGACAGACGAAATGAGCAGTTCTTC. This encodes CASSTRDRRNEQFF. Full variable domain (rest looked up from reference TRBV7-9 and TRBJ2-1): DTGVSQNPRHKITKRGQNVTFRCDPISEHNRLYWYRQTLGQGPEFLTYFQNEAQLEKSRLLSDRFSAERPKGSFSTLEIQRTEQGDSAMYLCASSTRDRRNEQFFGPGTRLTVL.

The rearrangement uses TRBV4-3 and TRBJ2-3, with 8 bases fitting TRBD2. The V segment lost 2 bases and the J segment 6 bases; nucleotides outside the gene matches: 4. The CDR3 sequence is 14 residues long. Germline V gene sequence: CDR1 LGHNA, CDR2 YSLEER. CDR3 DNA: TGCGCCAGCAGCCAAAACCGACTAGCGGATACGCAGTATTTT. Translating gives CASSQNRLADTQYF.

J is TRBJ1-4 and V is TRBV6-1; D may be TRBD1 (5 bases). V lost 4 bases and J 6 bases, leaving 18 bases between the germline ends. The CDR3 runs 16 residues. The germline V gene encodes CDR1 MNHNS and CDR2 SASEGT. CDR3 nucleotides: TGTGCCAGCAGTGTCCAGGGCTGGGGTGTTGATGAAAAACTGTTTTTT. It codes for CASSVQGWGVDEKLFF.

The V call is TRBV19, the J call TRBJ2-6, with 8 positions matching TRBD1. The CDR3 loop spans 17 amino acids. J lost 3 bases, V lost 3 bases, and 7 bases had no gene match. Germline V gene lookup returns CDR1 LNHDA and CDR2 SQIVND (reference sequence). The CDR3, as DNA: TGTGCCAGTAGTATCGGACAGGGCCCGGGTGGGGCCAACGTCCTGACTTTC. Residues: CASSIGQGPGGANVLTF.

The rearrangement joins TRBV19 to TRBJ1-5; 8 bases are shared with TRBD1. Germline assignment: CDR1 LNHDA and CDR2 SQIVND (reference sequence). Losses at the gene ends were 8 bases for V and 4 bases for J; bases not matched to a gene: 7. This CDR3 is built from 14 residues. CDR3 coding DNA: TGTGCCAGTCGGACAGGGCGAGCGAATCAGCCCCAGCATTTT. Its protein is CASRTGRANQPQHF.

This clone was picked up a small number of times. The CDR3 region is CASSPRQGESADTQYF. Here the CDR3 DNA reads TGTGCCAGCAGCCCCAGACAGGGGGAAAGTGCAGATACGCAGTATTTT. This chain connects TRBV5-4 to TRBJ2-3; TRBD1 aligns across 9 bases. The germline V gene has CDR1 SGHNT and CDR2 YYREEE (reference sequence). V lost 4 bases and J lost 4; bases outside the gene matches: 10. The length of the CDR3 is 16 residues. The variable domain in full, with the rest retrieved from reference TRBV5-4 and TRBJ2-3, is ETGVTQSPTHLIKTRGQQVTLRCSSQSGHNTVSWYQQALGQGPQFIFQYYREEENGRGNFPPRFSGLQFPNYSSELNVNALELDDSALYLCASSPRQGESADTQYFGPGTRLTVL.

Comment on this clone: A read error may produce the germline difference seen at one junction end. This rearrangement joins TRBV5-6 to TRBJ1-2; no firm D call. The CDR3 sequence is 14 residues long. Germline V gene sequence: CDR1 SGHDT, CDR2 YYEEEE. The CDR3 loop is CASSLGPGYYGYPF. In DNA, the CDR3 is TGTGCCAGCAGCTTGGGCCCCGGGTACTATGGCTACCCCTTC.

The genes are TRBV5-4 and TRBJ2-3, with a weak D call TRBD1 (6 bases). The CDR3 loop spans 13 amino acids. V lost 3 bases, J lost 5 bases, and 10 bases lay in between. Looked up from germline, CDR1 is SGHNT and CDR2 is YYREEE (reference sequence). The DNA for the CDR3 is TGTGCCAGCAGCTGGGGGCGCGGAGATACGCAGTATTTT. Protein sequence: CASSWGRGDTQYF.

Points on this clone: Other nucleotide sequences in the sample specify the same CDR3. The chain links TRBV18 to TRBJ2-2; 7 bases agree with TRBD1. V lost 4 bases to trimming and J lost 4 bases; unmatched junction nucleotides: 6. CDR3 size: 15 residues. CDR1 is KGHSH and CDR2 is LQKENI in the germline V gene. The CDR3 loop reads CASSRGTEVTGELFF. The CDR3 bases are TGTGCCAGCTCACGAGGGACAGAGGTCACCGGGGAGCTGTTTTTT.

This rearrangement joins TRBV10-2 to TRBJ2-1; D perhaps matches TRBD2 (6 bases). This CDR3 comprises 16 residues. CDR1 is WSHSY and CDR2 is SAAADI in the germline V gene. The CDR3 here is CAAQGLSSETYNEQFF. The CDR3 bases are TGCGCGGCACAAGGATTATCTAGCGAGACCTACAATGAGCAGTTCTTC.

The CDR3 DNA is TGTGCCAGCAACTCCGACGGACTCTATGGCTACACCTTC. As protein: CASNSDGLYGYTF. This chain joins TRBV9 and TRBJ1-2, with D unclear. V gave up 6 bases and J gave up 4 bases, with 13 bases separating them. Germline loops: CDR1 SGDLS, CDR2 YYNGEE. The CDR3 covers 13 residues.

The chain recombines TRBV12-5 with TRBJ1-5; D unclear. Germline V CDR1 and CDR2: LGHNT, FRNRAP. The CDR3 sequence is 15 residues long. V lost 3 bases, J lost 5 bases, and 14 bases lay in between. The CDR3 sequence: CASGFWGGIDQPQHF. The CDR3 DNA is TGTGCTAGTGGTTTCTGGGGAGGGATTGATCAGCCCCAGCATTTT.

This clone was seen only a few times. The rearrangement uses TRBV11-2 and TRBJ2-7; 10 bases align to TRBD2. Trimming cost V 0 bases and J 4 bases; bases outside gene matches: 9. Germline CDR1 SGHAT, CDR2 FQNNGV. CDR3 size: 17 residues. The CDR3 sequence is CASSLDWSSGSRYEQYF. CDR3 bases: TGTGCCAGCAGCTTAGATTGGTCTAGCGGGAGTAGGTACGAGCAGTACTTC.

This clone was found once. V and J are TRBV7-3 and TRBJ2-5, with 7 bases lining up with TRBD2. The CDR3 totals 16 residues. CDR1 is SGHTA and CDR2 is FQGTGA in the germline V gene. V trimming: 1 base; J trimming: 0 bases; junction bases outside the gene matches: 5. The DNA for the CDR3 is TGTGCCAGCAGCTTAAGGGGGGGAGTGAACCAAGAGACCCAGTACTTC. Its protein is CASSLRGGVNQETQYF.